A selection of T cell receptor beta chains follows, all from one sample in a study of CD8 T cells in ankylosing spondylitis. TCRdb redid the calling of the 5' RACE reads with MiXCR, one entry per CDR3 protein. The sample has about 340,000 distinct CDR3 sequences, 20% to 25% seen once. Sequencing was done on a sample of blood, either unsorted or a sorted T cell fraction (not recorded which). Every receptor here comes from a male donor with ankylosing spondylitis or in good health (not recorded which). Each CDR3 is given with its conserved first and last residue.

v_call cdr3_aa
TRBV7-8 CASSLVLREETQYF
TRBV5-1 CASRADSSYNEQFF
TRBV28 CASAGFLAKNIQYF
TRBV29-1 CSVEGGLGTDTQYF
TRBV4-1 CASSQTGQGNYGYTF
TRBV11-2 CASSFPGTTYEQYF
TRBV28 CASWRHNQETQYF
TRBV4-2 CASSRELAGVGETQYF
TRBV4-1 CASSPPEGVTGELFF
TRBV12-3/TRBV12-4 CASSGGGLFF
TRBV2 CASSDGQSNSEQYF
TRBV5-5 CASSLFRNQPQHF
TRBV13 CASSLTGGNEQYF
TRBV10-3 CAISQGGTDTQYF
TRBV12-3/TRBV12-4 CASSLGVSGWAYEQYF
TRBV29-1 CSAQGGDEQYF
TRBV9 CASSSGRRGYEQYF
TRBV7-9 CASSLPVAGTSDTQYF
TRBV29-1 CSLSTVVTGTQYF
TRBV6-5 CASSYSLGGGNEQFF
TRBV30 CAWSVLGDEQYF
TRBV3-1 CASSQEGTPDNEQFF
TRBV7-3 CASSLGWVALADTQYF
TRBV9 CASSAGANTEAFF
TRBV5-1 CASSSGQGMNTEAFF
TRBV4-1 CASSQDRGRQETQYF
TRBV28 CASSLTPGSQETQYF
TRBV12-3/TRBV12-4 CASSLAAGAPTGELFF
TRBV7-3 CASSLRAQYF
TRBV11-2 CASSFGTELNSPLHF
TRBV28 CASSSPGTGLYNEQFF
TRBV10-3 CAISESGTVHYGYTF
TRBV11-1 CASSSLGTGGNRWEKLFF
TRBV29-1 CSVERTGNEQFF
TRBV7-8 CASPLSGENTGELFF
TRBV4-1 CASSQALSGGPHNEQFF
TRBV5-1 CASSLAYGVTEAFF